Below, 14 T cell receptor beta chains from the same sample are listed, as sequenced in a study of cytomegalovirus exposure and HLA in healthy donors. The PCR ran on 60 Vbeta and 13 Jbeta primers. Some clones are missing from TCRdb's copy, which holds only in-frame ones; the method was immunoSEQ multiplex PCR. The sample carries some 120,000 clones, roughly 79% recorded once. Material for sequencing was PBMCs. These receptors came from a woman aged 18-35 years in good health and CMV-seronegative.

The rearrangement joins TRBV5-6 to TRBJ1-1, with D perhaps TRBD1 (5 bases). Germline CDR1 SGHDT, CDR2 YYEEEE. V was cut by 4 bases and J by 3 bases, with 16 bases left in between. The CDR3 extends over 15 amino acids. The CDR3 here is CASSNGAGLDTEAFF. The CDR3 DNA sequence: TGTGCCAGCAGCAATGGGGCGGGGTTAGACACTGAAGCTTTCTTT. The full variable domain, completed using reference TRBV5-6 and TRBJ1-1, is DAGVTQSPTHLIKTRGQQVTLRCSPKSGHDTVSWYQQALGQGPQFIFQYYEEEERQRGNFPDRFSGHQFPNYSSELNVNALLLGDSALYLCASSNGAGLDTEAFFGQGTRLTVV.

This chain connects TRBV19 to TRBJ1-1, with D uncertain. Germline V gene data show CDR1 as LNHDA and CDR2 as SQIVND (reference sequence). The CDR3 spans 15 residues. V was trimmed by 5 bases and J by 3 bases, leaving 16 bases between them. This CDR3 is CASSPFEAGDTEAFF. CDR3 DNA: TGTGCCAGTAGTCCGTTTGAGGCGGGAGACACTGAAGCTTTCTTT.

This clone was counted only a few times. The DNA for the CDR3 is TGTGCCAGCAGCTTTGGGCCCAACACCGGGGAGCTGTTTTTT. This codes for CASSFGPNTGELFF. This chain uses TRBV5-5 with TRBJ2-2; D is unclear. The CDR3 totals 14 residues. Trimming took 2 bases from V and 2 from J, leaving 7 bases between them. Germline loops: CDR1 SGHKS, CDR2 YYEKEE (reference sequence).

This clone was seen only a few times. Here the CDR3 reads CASSFGSIHF. For the CDR3, the DNA is TGTGCCAGCAGCTTTGGTAGCATCCACTTC. The chain carries TRBV12-1 and TRBJ2-7; the DNA was not used to check the table's D call, TRBD2. TRBV12-1 is a pseudogene locus. CDR3 length: 10 residues.

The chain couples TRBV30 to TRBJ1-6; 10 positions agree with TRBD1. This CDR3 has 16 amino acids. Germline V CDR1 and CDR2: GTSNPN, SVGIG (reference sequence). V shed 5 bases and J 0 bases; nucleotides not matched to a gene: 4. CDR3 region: CAWGWTGGSYNSPLHF. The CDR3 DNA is TGTGCCTGGGGTTGGACAGGGGGCTCCTATAATTCACCCCTCCACTTT. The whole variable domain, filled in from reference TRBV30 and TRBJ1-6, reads SQTIHQWPATLVQPVGSPLSLECTVEGTSNPNLYWYRQAAGRGLQLLFYSVGIGQISSEVPQNLSASRPQDRQFILSSKKLLLSDSGFYLCAWGWTGGSYNSPLHFGNGTRLTVT.

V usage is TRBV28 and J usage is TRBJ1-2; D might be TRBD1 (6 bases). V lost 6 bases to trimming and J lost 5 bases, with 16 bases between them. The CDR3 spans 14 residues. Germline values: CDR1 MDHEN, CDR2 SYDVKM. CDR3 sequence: CASSYLRTAYGYTF. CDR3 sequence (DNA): TGTGCCAGCAGCTACCTTAGGACAGCTTATGGCTACACCTTC.

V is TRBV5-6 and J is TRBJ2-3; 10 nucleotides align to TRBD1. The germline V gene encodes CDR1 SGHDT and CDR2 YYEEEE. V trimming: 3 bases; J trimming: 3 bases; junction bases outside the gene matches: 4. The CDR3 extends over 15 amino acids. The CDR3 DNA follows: TGTGCCAGCAGCTCCCGGGACAGGGGTACAGATACGCAGTATTTT. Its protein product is CASSSRDRGTDTQYF.

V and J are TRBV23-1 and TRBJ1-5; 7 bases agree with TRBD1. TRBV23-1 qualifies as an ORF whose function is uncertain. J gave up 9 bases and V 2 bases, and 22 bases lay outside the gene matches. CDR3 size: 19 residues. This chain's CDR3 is CASSQPRVRDRGSGRPQHF. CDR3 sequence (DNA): TGCGCCAGCAGTCAACCACGGGTTCGGGACAGAGGTTCCGGGAGGCCCCAGCATTTT.

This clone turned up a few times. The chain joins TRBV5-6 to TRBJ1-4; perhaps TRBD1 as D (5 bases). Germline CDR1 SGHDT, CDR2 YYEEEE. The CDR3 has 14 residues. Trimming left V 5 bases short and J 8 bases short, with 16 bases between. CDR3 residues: CASRRDSLGEKLFF. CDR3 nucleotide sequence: TGTGCCAGCAGACGGGACTCCTTGGGGGAAAAACTGTTTTTT.

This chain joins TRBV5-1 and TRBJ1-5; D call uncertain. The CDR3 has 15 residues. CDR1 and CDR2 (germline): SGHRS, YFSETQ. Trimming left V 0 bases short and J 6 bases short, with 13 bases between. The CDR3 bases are TGCGCCAGCAGCTTGGTTCCAATTGAGGGTCAGCCCCAGCATTTT. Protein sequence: CASSLVPIEGQPQHF.

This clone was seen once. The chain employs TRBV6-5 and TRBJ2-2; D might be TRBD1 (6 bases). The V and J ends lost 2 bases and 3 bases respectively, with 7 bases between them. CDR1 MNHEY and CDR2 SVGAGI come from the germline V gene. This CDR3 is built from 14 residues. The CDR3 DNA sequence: TGTGCCAGCAGTTACAGGGGGTACACCGGGGAGCTGTTTTTT. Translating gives CASSYRGYTGELFF.

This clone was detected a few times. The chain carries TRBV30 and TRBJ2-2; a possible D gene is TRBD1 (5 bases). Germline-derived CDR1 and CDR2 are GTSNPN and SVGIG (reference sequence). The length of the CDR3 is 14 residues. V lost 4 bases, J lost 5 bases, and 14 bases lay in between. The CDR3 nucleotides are TGTGCCTGGATAAGGCAGGCAGGGACCGGGGAGCTGTTTTTT. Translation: CAWIRQAGTGELFF.

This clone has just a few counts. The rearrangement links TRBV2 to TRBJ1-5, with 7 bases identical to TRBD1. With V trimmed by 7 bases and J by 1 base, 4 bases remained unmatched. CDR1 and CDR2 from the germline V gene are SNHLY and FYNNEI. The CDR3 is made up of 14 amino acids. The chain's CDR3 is CASNTGESNQPQHF. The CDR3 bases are TGTGCCAGCAATACAGGGGAGAGCAATCAGCCCCAGCATTTT.

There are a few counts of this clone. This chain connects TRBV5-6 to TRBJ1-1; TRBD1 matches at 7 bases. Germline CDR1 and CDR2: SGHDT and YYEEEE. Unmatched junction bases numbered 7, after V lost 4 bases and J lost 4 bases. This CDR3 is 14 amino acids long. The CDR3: CASSRPWTGTEAFF. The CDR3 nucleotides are TGTGCCAGCAGCCGACCGTGGACAGGCACTGAAGCTTTCTTT.